A selection of T cell receptor beta chains follows, all from one sample in a study of T cells in localized non-small cell lung cancer. Method: immunoSEQ multiplex PCR; TCRdb's copy keeps in-frame clones and lacks some. The sample lists roughly 70,000 clones, about 86% occurring once. The sequenced sample was peripheral blood, obtained before any cancer treatment. The receptors were gathered from a male donor at least 60 years old with stage III squamous cell lung carcinoma. CDR3s include the opening cysteine and the closing phenylalanine or tryptophan. The D gene is left open where the match is weak. Expanded clones are given a class, and other clones once, few, many or no size at all.

J gene: TRBJ2-6; V gene: TRBV11-2; clone size: .; D gene: .; CDR3 DNA: TGTGCCAGCAGCTTAGTAGGAATCTCTGGGGCCAACGTCCTGACTTTC; CDR3 protein: CASSLVGISGANVLTF
J gene: TRBJ2-3; V gene: TRBV7-9; clone size: .; D gene: .; CDR3 DNA: TGTGCCAGCAGCCTGGGGTGGGACACAGATACGCAGTATTTT; CDR3 protein: CASSLGWDTDTQYF
J gene: TRBJ1-5; V gene: TRBV9; clone size: once; D gene: .; CDR3 DNA: TGTGCCAGCAGCGCCCTTTCCGGGTTGAATCAGCCCCAGCATTTT; CDR3 protein: CASSALSGLNQPQHF
J gene: TRBJ2-7; V gene: TRBV4-1; clone size: .; D gene: .; CDR3 DNA: TGCGCCAGCAGCCAAGATGGGGCAGCCGTTTACGAGCAGTACTTC; CDR3 protein: CASSQDGAAVYEQYF
J gene: TRBJ1-1; V gene: TRBV6-6; clone size: .; D gene: .; CDR3 DNA: TGTGCCAGCAGGTTCAGGGATGAAGCTTTCTTT; CDR3 protein: CASRFRDEAFF
J gene: TRBJ2-1; V gene: TRBV7-3; clone size: .; D gene: TRBD2; CDR3 DNA: TGTGCCAGCAGCCCGCGGGGGACTAGCGGTTCCTACAATGAGCAGTTCTTC; CDR3 protein: CASSPRGTSGSYNEQFF
J gene: TRBJ1-3; V gene: TRBV30; clone size: few; D gene: .; CDR3 DNA: TGTGCCTGGAGTGTAGTAGGTTCTGGAAACACCATATATTTT; CDR3 protein: CAWSVVGSGNTIYF
J gene: TRBJ1-6; V gene: TRBV21-1; clone size: .; D gene: .; CDR3 DNA: TGTGCCAGCAGCCCCAGCCACGGGGACGGGGGGCATTATAATTCACCCCTCCACTTT; CDR3 protein: CASSPSHGDGGHYNSPLHF
J gene: TRBJ1-1; V gene: TRBV4-3; clone size: once; D gene: .; CDR3 DNA: TGCGCCAGCAGCCAAGAATACCCCGGGCCCACTGAAGCTTTCTTT; CDR3 protein: CASSQEYPGPTEAFF
J gene: TRBJ1-5; V gene: TRBV2; clone size: .; D gene: .; CDR3 DNA: TGTGCCAGCAGTGAAGATAGGACTCAGGCTCAGCCCCAGCATTTT; CDR3 protein: CASSEDRTQAQPQHF
J gene: TRBJ2-6; V gene: TRBV5-6; clone size: .; D gene: .; CDR3 DNA: TGTGCCAGCAGCGATGGGGGGGCCAACGTCCTGACTTTC; CDR3 protein: CASSDGGANVLTF
J gene: TRBJ1-6; V gene: TRBV9; clone size: .; D gene: .; CDR3 DNA: TGTGCCAGCAGCGTAGGGGCAGACCTAAATTCACCCCTCCACTTT; CDR3 protein: CASSVGADLNSPLHF
J gene: TRBJ2-5; V gene: TRBV29-1; clone size: .; D gene: TRBD2; CDR3 DNA: TGCAGCACGGATAGCGGGGGGCGGGGTGAGACCCAGTACTTC; CDR3 protein: CSTDSGGRGETQYF
J gene: TRBJ1-6; V gene: TRBV4-2; clone size: .; D gene: .; CDR3 DNA: TGTGCCAGCAGCCAAGATGGGGGGCGCACCTATAATTCACCCCTCCACTTT; CDR3 protein: CASSQDGGRTYNSPLHF
J gene: TRBJ2-5; V gene: TRBV9; clone size: .; D gene: .; CDR3 DNA: TGTGCCAGCAGCGTAGGGCAGCTAGAGGAGACCCAGTACTTC; CDR3 protein: CASSVGQLEETQYF
J gene: TRBJ2-3; V gene: TRBV4-2; clone size: .; D gene: .; CDR3 DNA: TGTGCCAGCAGCAAAAATAGAGGGGGGGGCCAGGATACGCAGTATTTT; CDR3 protein: CASSKNRGGGQDTQYF
J gene: TRBJ2-1; V gene: TRBV5-5; clone size: .; D gene: .; CDR3 DNA: TGTGCCAGCAGCCGTTGGATGGGGGGCTCCTACAATGAGCAGTTCTTC; CDR3 protein: CASSRWMGGSYNEQFF
J gene: TRBJ1-1; V gene: TRBV7-9; clone size: .; D gene: .; CDR3 DNA: TGTGCCAGCAGCTTAGTTGGCGGGCTTGAAGCTTTCTTT; CDR3 protein: CASSLVGGLEAFF
J gene: TRBJ1-5; V gene: TRBV9; clone size: once; D gene: TRBD1; CDR3 DNA: TGTGCCAGCAGCGAGGGACAGGGGTTTCAGCCCCAGCATTTT; CDR3 protein: CASSEGQGFQPQHF
J gene: TRBJ2-1; V gene: TRBV5-6; clone size: .; D gene: TRBD1; CDR3 DNA: TGTGCCAGCAGGTTGGGACAGGGTTACTACAATGAGCAGTTCTTC; CDR3 protein: CASRLGQGYYNEQFF
J gene: TRBJ2-5; V gene: TRBV27; clone size: .; D gene: .; CDR3 DNA: TGTGCCAGCAGTTTTCAAGGGGACGAGACCCAGTACTTC; CDR3 protein: CASSFQGDETQYF
J gene: TRBJ1-2; V gene: TRBV30; clone size: .; D gene: .; CDR3 DNA: TGTGCCTGGAGTCCAACAGGAGGGGTTGGCTACACCTTC; CDR3 protein: CAWSPTGGVGYTF
J gene: TRBJ2-5; V gene: TRBV29-1; clone size: .; D gene: .; CDR3 DNA: TGCAGCGGGCTCAACCAAGAGACCCAGTACTTC; CDR3 protein: CSGLNQETQYF
J gene: TRBJ1-2; V gene: TRBV6-5; clone size: .; D gene: .; CDR3 DNA: TGTGCCAGCAGTTACTCGGGGGGCTTGGAGGATGGCTACACCTTC; CDR3 protein: CASSYSGGLEDGYTF
J gene: TRBJ2-1; V gene: TRBV5-4; clone size: .; D gene: .; CDR3 DNA: TGTGCCAGCAGCTCGGTCTTCAATGAGCAGTTCTTC; CDR3 protein: CASSSVFNEQFF
J gene: TRBJ1-1; V gene: TRBV5-6; clone size: .; D gene: .; CDR3 DNA: TGTGCCAGCAGCTCGACCGCAGGGACCCCTTTTAGCACTGAAGCTTTCTTT; CDR3 protein: CASSSTAGTPFSTEAFF
J gene: TRBJ1-2; V gene: TRBV28; clone size: few; D gene: TRBD1; CDR3 DNA: TGTGCCAGCAGTTTATTAGCAGGGGGGAACTATGGCTACACCTTC; CDR3 protein: CASSLLAGGNYGYTF
J gene: TRBJ1-2; V gene: TRBV7-2; clone size: .; D gene: TRBD1; CDR3 DNA: TGTGCCAGCAGCTTAGAGAGGGGGCTGCATGGCTACACCTTC; CDR3 protein: CASSLERGLHGYTF
J gene: TRBJ1-2; V gene: TRBV2; clone size: .; D gene: TRBD1; CDR3 DNA: TGTGCCAGCAGTTATCGACAGGGCTATGGCTACACCTTC; CDR3 protein: CASSYRQGYGYTF
J gene: TRBJ2-2; V gene: TRBV6-4; clone size: .; D gene: TRBD2; CDR3 DNA: TGTGCCAGCAGTGAAGAAGCGGGGGCCGGGGAGCTGTTTTTT; CDR3 protein: CASSEEAGAGELFF